Below, 22 T cell receptor beta chains from the same sample are listed, as sequenced in a study of OX40 agonist ivuxolimab in advanced cancers. Here immunoSEQ multiplex PCR was the method, and the copy in TCRdb shows in-frame clones only, minus some. Counted here are tens of thousands of clones, roughly 91% occurring once; the ten biggest clones make up 14%. The source was CD4+ or CD8+ T cells sorted from blood, collected in a trial of the OX40 agonist ivuxolimab. The source of these receptors is an adult with an advanced solid tumor such as melanoma, head and neck, liver or kidney cancer.

A single count supports this clone. The chain uses TRBV27 and TRBJ2-7, with D tentatively TRBD2 (6 bases). From germline, CDR1 is MNHEY and CDR2 SMNVEV (reference sequence). Deletions cut 5 bases from V and 3 bases from J, with 8 bases between. The CDR3 is 12 amino acids. The CDR3 bases are TGTGCCAGCAGTCCCGGGGGCTACGAGCAGTACTTC. Translation: CASSPGGYEQYF.

The chain carries TRBV27 and TRBJ2-3; 9 bases map to TRBD2. This CDR3 has 15 residues. V shed 1 base, J shed 4 bases, and the junction held 3 bases outside the gene matches. Germline V lookup: CDR1 MNHEY, CDR2 SMNVEV (reference sequence). In DNA form, the CDR3 reads TGTGCCAGCAGTTTATTAGCGGGAGCCTCAGATACGCAGTATTTT. Translated: CASSLLAGASDTQYF.

The gene calls are TRBV7-6 and TRBJ1-2, with 9 bases lining up with TRBD1. Germline lookup yields CDR1 SGHVS and CDR2 FNYEAQ. Trimming took 5 bases from V and 6 from J; bases not matched to a gene: 7. The CDR3 loop spans 14 amino acids. In DNA, the CDR3 is TGTGCCAGCAGCAATACAGGGGGCGCGCATGGCTACACCTTC. Its translation: CASSNTGGAHGYTF.

The chain joins TRBV5-4 to TRBJ1-1; D is perhaps TRBD1 (6 bases). V shed 2 bases and J shed 8 bases, with 13 bases lying between them. Germline V gene lookup returns CDR1 SGHNT and CDR2 YYREEE (reference sequence). CDR3 length: 13 amino acids. The CDR3: CASSFQGSGEAFF. In nucleotides, the CDR3 is TGTGCCAGCAGCTTCCAGGGGTCTGGGGAAGCTTTCTTT.

The chain couples TRBV29-1 to TRBJ2-7; maybe TRBD1 (5 bases). Between the trimmed V and J ends, which lost 1 base and 4 bases, there was a span of 8 bases. Germline CDR1 SQVTM, CDR2 ANQGSEA. CDR3 length: 12 amino acids. For the CDR3, the DNA is TGCAGCGTTGAAGGGGGCAAGTACGAGCAGTACTTC. Translation gives CSVEGGKYEQYF.

This rearrangement joins TRBV5-6 to TRBJ1-5, with TRBD1 matching over 8 bases. In germline, CDR1 is SGHDT, CDR2 YYEEEE. J was trimmed by 4 bases and V by 3 bases; bases with no gene match: 6. The CDR3 has 15 residues. The CDR3: CASSWGTGVNQPQHF. The CDR3 nucleotides are TGTGCCAGCAGCTGGGGGACAGGTGTAAATCAGCCCCAGCATTTT.

This sequence joins TRBV6-6 and TRBJ1-2, with D possibly matching TRBD1 (5 bases). Germline V gene sequence: CDR1 MNHNY, CDR2 SVGAGI (reference sequence). The length of the CDR3 is 16 residues. With 6 bases removed from V and 5 bases from J, the gap between germline ends came to 22 bases. CDR3 loop: CASSHRGNLVIYGYTF. CDR3 nucleotide sequence: TGTGCCAGCAGCCACCGGGGGAACCTGGTGATATATGGCTACACCTTC.

J is TRBJ1-6 and V is TRBV4-3; D is ambiguous. The V end lost 3 bases, the J end lost 0 bases, and 12 bases lay between the germline ends. The CDR3 runs to 17 residues. Germline CDR1 is LGHNA and CDR2 is YSLEER. The chain's CDR3 is CASSQGGQSSYNSPLHF. CDR3 bases: TGCGCCAGCAGCCAGGGTGGGCAGAGCTCCTATAATTCACCCCTCCACTTT.

CDR3 in DNA: TGTGCCAGCAGCTTAGGGTACGGCCAGAGCTCCTACGAGCAGTACTTC. Its translation: CASSLGYGQSSYEQYF. The rearrangement uses TRBV7-2 and TRBJ2-7; D unresolved. Trimming left V 1 base short and J 0 bases short, with 13 bases between. The CDR3 is 16 residues long. Germline V lookup: CDR1 SGHTA, CDR2 FQGNSA. Combining the CDR3 with reference TRBV7-2 and TRBJ2-7 gives the whole variable domain GAGVSQSPSNKVTEKGKDVELRCDPISGHTALYWYRQSLGQGLEFLIYFQGNSAPDKSGLPSDRFSAERTGGSVSTLTIQRTQQEDSAVYLCASSLGYGQSSYEQYFGPGTRLTVT.

As regards this clone: The sample carries other DNA sequences with the same CDR3. V and J are TRBV6-5 and TRBJ2-1; either TRBD1 or TRBD2 may supply D (5 bases each). This CDR3 is built from 12 residues. V dropped 2 bases and J dropped 7 bases, with 6 bases sitting between them. Per germline, CDR1 MNHEY and CDR2 SVGAGI. The CDR3 reads CASSYGGNEQFF. The CDR3 coding sequence is TGTGCCAGCAGTTACGGGGGAAATGAGCAGTTCTTC.

This chain connects TRBV7-3 to TRBJ2-7; D perhaps matches TRBD2 (6 bases). The CDR3 has 13 residues. The germline V gene encodes CDR1 SGHTA and CDR2 FQGTGA. The ends were cut back, 5 bases at V and 4 bases at J, with 12 bases in the middle. CDR3 in amino acids: CASSPEGGYEQYF. In nucleotides, the CDR3 is TGTGCCAGCAGCCCAGAGGGAGGTTACGAGCAGTACTTC.

The chain has TRBV5-1 and TRBJ2-7, with D hard to call. The CDR3 covers 17 residues. Germline-derived CDR1 and CDR2 are SGHRS and YFSETQ. Between the trimmed V and J ends, which lost 3 bases and 2 bases, there was a span of 21 bases. The CDR3 bases are TGCGCCAGCAGCTCACCTTCCCTGAGGCCTCAGCCCTACGAGCAGTACTTC. It is translated as CASSSPSLRPQPYEQYF. Filled out from reference TRBV5-1 and TRBJ2-7, the complete variable domain reads KAGVTQTPRYLIKTRGQQVTLSCSPISGHRSVSWYQQTPGQGLQFLFEYFSETQRNKGNFPGRFSGRQFSNSRSEMNVSTLELGDSALYLCASSSPSLRPQPYEQYFGPGTRLTVT.

The chain has TRBV21-1 and TRBJ2-3; the table's D gene call, TRBD2, was not cross checked with the DNA. TRBV21-1 corresponds to a pseudogene. CDR3 size: 16 residues. CDR3 region: CASSKETSGSTDTQYF. The DNA of the CDR3 is TGTGCCAGCAGCAAGGAGACTAGCGGAAGCACAGATACGCAGTATTTT.

J is TRBJ2-7 and V is TRBV5-6; 7 bases are a match to TRBD2. CDR3 length: 14 amino acids. Germline values: CDR1 SGHDT, CDR2 YYEEEE. V was clipped by 4 bases and J by 2 bases; unmatched bases: 6. The CDR3 loop reads CASSKSGNPYEQYF. CDR3 sequence (DNA): TGTGCCAGCAGCAAAAGCGGGAACCCCTACGAGCAGTACTTC.

This chain connects TRBV19 to TRBJ2-5; 8 nucleotides agree with TRBD1. The CDR3 extends over 15 amino acids. Germline-derived CDR1 and CDR2 are LNHDA and SQIVND (reference sequence). Trimming at V came to 6 bases and at J to 4 bases, leaving 10 bases not matched to a gene. The CDR3 sequence is CASRDGQGGVETQYF. In DNA, the CDR3 is TGTGCCAGTAGGGACGGACAGGGCGGTGTAGAGACCCAGTACTTC.

The chain recombines TRBV6-4 with TRBJ2-2; tentative D call: TRBD1 (5 bases). The CDR3 totals 15 residues. The V and J ends lost 3 bases and 3 bases respectively, with 11 bases between them. The germline V gene has CDR1 MRHNA and CDR2 SNTAGT. CDR3 DNA: TGTGCCAGCAGTGAGTCAGGGTTCGACACCGGGGAGCTGTTTTTT. Its protein is CASSESGFDTGELFF.

The J gene is TRBJ2-3, the V gene TRBV27, with 10 nucleotides matching TRBD2. Trimming removed 6 bases from V and 7 bases from J; junction bases left unmatched: 10. CDR1 is MNHEY, CDR2 SMNVEV, per germline (reference sequence). The CDR3 is made up of 15 amino acids. CDR3 DNA sequence: TGTGCCAGCAGGTTAGCGGGAGGCCCCCTACATACGCAGTATTTT. Its translation is CASRLAGGPLHTQYF.

The chain recombines TRBV7-9 with TRBJ2-7; 7 nucleotides agree with TRBD2. The CDR3 extends over 13 amino acids. Germline V gene sequence: CDR1 SEHNR, CDR2 FQNEAQ (reference sequence). V lost 6 bases to trimming and J lost 4 bases; unmatched junction nucleotides: 6. CDR3: CASSPLAEYEQYF. As DNA, the CDR3 is TGTGCCAGCAGTCCCCTAGCGGAGTACGAGCAGTACTTC.

The rearrangement links TRBV28 to TRBJ2-7; a weak D match, TRBD1 (6 bases). Germline V lookup: CDR1 MDHEN, CDR2 SYDVKM. V was clipped by 8 bases and J by 2 bases, with 16 bases between them. This CDR3 contains 14 residues. For the CDR3, the DNA is TGTGCCAGCCTGACCCCGACAGGAACCTACGAGCAGTACTTC. It encodes CASLTPTGTYEQYF. Based on the CDR3 plus reference TRBV28 and TRBJ2-7, the full variable domain is DVKVTQSSRYLVKRTGEKVFLECVQDMDHENMFWYRQDPGLGLRLIYFSYDVKMKEKGDIPEGYSVSREKKERFSLILESASTNQTSMYLCASLTPTGTYEQYFGPGTRLTVT.

The rearrangement links TRBV6-5 to TRBJ1-6; no clear D gene. V lost 7 bases, J lost 3 bases, and 10 bases lay in between. Looked up from germline, CDR1 is MNHEY and CDR2 is SVGAGI. The length of the CDR3 is 14 residues. CDR3 in DNA: TGTGCCAGCAAGTACAGAGTCTATAATTCACCCCTCCACTTT. This codes for CASKYRVYNSPLHF.

The CDR3, as DNA: TGTGCCAGCAGTGGTGGCCACTTGGCCGGAAACACCATATATTTT. It specifies CASSGGHLAGNTIYF. The chain is built from TRBV7-9 and TRBJ1-3; no firm D call. CDR3 length: 15 amino acids. CDR1 is SEHNR, CDR2 FQNEAQ, per germline (reference sequence). Trimming stripped 6 bases from V and 4 bases from J, with 16 bases between.

This clone has a single count. The chain couples TRBV2 to TRBJ1-6, with 9 positions matching TRBD1. The length of the CDR3 is 13 residues. Trimming removed 6 bases from V and 9 bases from J; junction bases left unmatched: 3. Germline values: CDR1 SNHLY, CDR2 FYNNEI. The CDR3 region has the DNA TGTGCCAGCAGGGACAGGGGAGGTTCACCCCTCCACTTT. This encodes CASRDRGGSPLHF.